A selection of T cell receptor beta chains follows, all from one sample in a study of identical twins. MiXCR was run by TCRdb on the 5' RACE reads, yielding one entry per CDR3 protein. The profile shows 550,000 to 800,000 distinct CDR3 sequences, about 7.1% of them singletons. These data were also reused for a study on yellow fever vaccine responses in identical twins.

The sample was PBMCs. The receptor set was obtained from a young woman in good health. Each CDR3 is given with its conserved first and last residue. The order of the fields is J gene, V gene, CDR3 protein.

TRBJ2-7 | TRBV5-1 | CASSLGGQNYEQYF
TRBJ2-3 | TRBV5-1 | CASSPSSGGVADTQYF
TRBJ2-3 | TRBV20-1 | CSAWDGTDTQYF
TRBJ1-1 | TRBV7-9 | CASSPAGTQNTEAFF
TRBJ2-3 | TRBV4-2 | CASSQVAGAGTDTQYF
TRBJ2-3 | TRBV29-1 | CSVQGLAGDATDTQYF
TRBJ2-2 | TRBV5-1 | CASSLSGGAYTGELFF
TRBJ1-4 | TRBV19 | CASNGLNNEKLFF
TRBJ2-5 | TRBV5-4 | CASSQIGPVQETQYF
TRBJ2-1 | TRBV24-1 | CATSDRKTGTPYNEQFF
TRBJ2-2 | TRBV10-3 | CAISENGPGELFF
TRBJ2-7 | TRBV10-3 | CAISESGLAGGYEQYF
TRBJ2-1 | TRBV20-1 | CSARVGSGRKGEQFF
TRBJ1-1 | TRBV7-2 | CASSLRTGAGWTEAFF
TRBJ2-1 | TRBV2 | CASSESASGGNEQFF
TRBJ1-1 | TRBV12-3/TRBV12-4 | CASSTDLNTEAFF
TRBJ2-3 | TRBV18 | CASSRDTFTDTQYF
TRBJ2-1 | TRBV24-1 | CATSDLPRTSGIDEQFF
TRBJ2-7 | TRBV20-1 | CSASGTSGRYEQYF
TRBJ1-1 | TRBV4-1 | CASSQQERYTEAFF